This T cell receptor (beta chain) was obtained from a study of CD8 T cells in ankylosing spondylitis. The sample holds many counts of this clonotype. MiXCR was run by TCRdb on the 5' RACE reads, yielding one entry per CDR3 protein. The sample carries 180,000 or so distinct CDR3 sequences, roughly 11% recorded once. J was trimmed by 0 bases and V by 6 bases; bases with no gene match: 8. The CDR3 spans 15 residues. This TCR was recovered from a male donor with ankylosing spondylitis or in good health (not recorded which). The gene calls are TRBV12-3 or TRBV12-4 and TRBJ2-7, with 7 bases matching TRBD1. The sequenced sample consisted of blood, either unsorted or a sorted T cell fraction (not recorded which). The CDR3: CASSPDRASSYEQYF. The CDR3 nucleotides are TGTGCCAGCAGCCCTGACAGGGCGAGCTCCTACGAGCAGTACTTC.